The sequence of this TCR beta chain was determined in a study of cytomegalovirus exposure and HLA in healthy donors. General study results and limits: First-cohort TCR clusters tended to co-occur in the roughly 130 validation repertoires, a later analysis found. The study listed approximately 160 cytomegalovirus-associated TCR beta chains.

With regard to this clone: Its target is unknown.

The ends were cut back, 3 bases at V and 2 bases at J, with 12 bases in the middle. The CDR3 loop spans 15 amino acids. CDR1 is MGHDK and CDR2 is SYGVNS in the germline V gene. Generated by immunoSEQ multiplex PCR, the TCRdb table keeps only in-frame clones and is missing some. This sample has about 180,000 clones, with roughly 85% found just once. Source material: PBMCs. The sequence came from a man younger than 30 in good health and CMV-seropositive. The chain is built from TRBV25-1 and TRBJ2-3, with D maybe TRBD1 (6 bases). The CDR3 region has the DNA TGTGCCAGCAGTGATTCCAGGGACATCACAGATACGCAGTATTTT. Amino acids: CASSDSRDITDTQYF.